These T cell receptor beta chains were read from a single sample in a study of shared clonotypes between healthy human individuals. Using immunoSEQ multiplex PCR, the repertoire was profiled, and TCRdb retains in-frame clones only, with some absent. In the table there are millions of clones, approximately 92% of which are singletons. The sequenced sample consisted of naive CD4+ T cells sorted from blood. These receptors came from a man younger than 30 in good health. CDR3s include the opening cysteine and the closing phenylalanine or tryptophan. A D gene is named only where the DNA matches it firmly. Only part of the rows carry a size: once, few, many, or a class if the clone is expanded.

size: once
J: TRBJ2-2
V: TRBV6-4
D: TRBD1
DNA: TGTGCCAGCAGTGATTACGGACAGGGTGGCACCGGGGAGCTGTTTTTT
CDR3: CASSDYGQGGTGELFF

size: NA
J: TRBJ1-1
V: TRBV7-2
D: TRBD1
DNA: TGTGCCAGCAGCCCCCAGGGGGGGAGCACTGAAGCTTTCTTT
CDR3: CASSPQGGSTEAFF

size: NA
J: TRBJ2-3
V: TRBV6-1
D: TRBD1
DNA: TGTGCCAGCAGTGAACCGGGACAGGGGGCTCGAATGGATACGCAGTATTTT
CDR3: CASSEPGQGARMDTQYF

size: once
J: TRBJ1-4
V: TRBV10-2
D: NA
DNA: TGCGCCAGCAGTCTCGGACTCTTGGCAACTAATGAAAAACTGTTTTTT
CDR3: CASSLGLLATNEKLFF

size: NA
J: TRBJ1-2
V: TRBV30
D: NA
DNA: TGTGCCTGGAGTGTACATGAAGCTAACTATGGCTACACCTTC
CDR3: CAWSVHEANYGYTF

size: NA
J: TRBJ2-7
V: TRBV5-1
D: NA
DNA: TGCGCCAGCAGACTAGATTCCTACGAGCAGTACTTC
CDR3: CASRLDSYEQYF

size: NA
J: TRBJ2-7
V: TRBV2
D: TRBD1
DNA: TGTGCCAGCAGCAGACAGGGGAGAACCTACGAGCAGTACTTC
CDR3: CASSRQGRTYEQYF

size: few
J: TRBJ1-5
V: TRBV2
D: NA
DNA: TGTGCCAGCAGTGAGTTGGGGGCTCAGCCCCAGCATTTT
CDR3: CASSELGAQPQHF

size: NA
J: TRBJ2-7
V: TRBV5-6
D: NA
DNA: TGTGCCAGCAGCTTGCCGGCGTCCTACGAGCAGTACTTC
CDR3: CASSLPASYEQYF

size: NA
J: TRBJ2-1
V: TRBV9
D: TRBD2
DNA: TGTGCCAGCAGCCGGACTAGTGGGAACAATGAGCAGTTCTTC
CDR3: CASSRTSGNNEQFF

size: NA
J: TRBJ1-3
V: TRBV5-1
D: NA
DNA: TGCGCCAGCAGCTTGGCCTTAACCCAGGGGAGGAACACCATATATTTT
CDR3: CASSLALTQGRNTIYF

size: NA
J: TRBJ2-1
V: TRBV4-1
D: NA
DNA: TGCGCCAGCAGCCCCTCGCCGGGCCTTCGAAGGGAGCAGTTCTTC
CDR3: CASSPSPGLRREQFF

size: NA
J: TRBJ2-6
V: TRBV10-3
D: NA
DNA: TGTGCCATCAGTGGCGAAGGGGCTGGGGCCAACGTCCTGACTTTC
CDR3: CAISGEGAGANVLTF

size: NA
J: TRBJ1-1
V: TRBV18
D: NA
DNA: TGTGCCAGCTCACCACGTGGGGGCACTGAAGCTTTCTTT
CDR3: CASSPRGGTEAFF

size: NA
J: TRBJ2-3
V: TRBV2
D: NA
DNA: TGTGCCAGCAAGGGGGAAGCAGATACGCAGTATTTT
CDR3: CASKGEADTQYF

size: NA
J: TRBJ2-3
V: TRBV7-6
D: NA
DNA: TGTGCCAGCAGCTTAAGTCCCGCCCTCACAGATACGCAGTATTTT
CDR3: CASSLSPALTDTQYF

size: NA
J: TRBJ2-7
V: TRBV7-2
D: TRBD2
DNA: TGTGCCAGCAGCTCCCGCTTTAGCGGGGGCTCCTACGAGCAGTACTTC
CDR3: CASSSRFSGGSYEQYF

size: NA
J: TRBJ2-7
V: TRBV18
D: TRBD2
DNA: TGTGCCAGCTCACCCATGGGGGGGGAGCAGTACTTC
CDR3: CASSPMGGEQYF

size: NA
J: TRBJ2-7
V: TRBV28
D: NA
DNA: TGTGCCAGCAGCATCGACAGGTCCTACGAGCAGTACTTC
CDR3: CASSIDRSYEQYF